Listed below are T cell receptor beta chains from one sample, sequenced in a study of shared clonotypes between healthy human individuals. Using immunoSEQ multiplex PCR, the repertoire was profiled, and TCRdb retains in-frame clones only, with some absent. Among almost 700,000 clones listed, roughly nine tenths were seen once. Sequencing input: naive CD8+ T cells sorted from blood. Source of these receptors: a man aged 25 to 40 in good health. Each CDR3 is given with its conserved first and last residue. The D gene is left open where the match is weak. Expanded clones are given a class, and other clones once, few, many or no size at all.

cdr3_aa: CASSELAGGQGSTDTQYF
cdr3_nt: TGTGCCAGCAGTGAACTAGCGGGAGGCCAGGGTAGCACAGATACGCAGTATTTT
j_call: TRBJ2-3
v_call: TRBV2
d_call: TRBD2
clone_size: NA

cdr3_aa: CASSLGVGGATYEQYF
cdr3_nt: TGTGCCAGCAGCTTAGGCGTTGGGGGGGCGACCTACGAGCAGTACTTC
j_call: TRBJ2-7
v_call: TRBV7-9
d_call: NA
clone_size: NA

cdr3_aa: CASSLLSGSAYNEQFF
cdr3_nt: TGTGCCAGCAGTTTACTTAGCGGGAGTGCCTACAATGAGCAGTTCTTC
j_call: TRBJ2-1
v_call: TRBV28
d_call: TRBD2
clone_size: NA

cdr3_aa: CSVGETGISYEQYF
cdr3_nt: TGCAGCGTTGGCGAGACAGGGATATCCTACGAGCAGTACTTC
j_call: TRBJ2-7
v_call: TRBV29-1
d_call: TRBD1
clone_size: NA

cdr3_aa: CASSIDTDRFYEQYF
cdr3_nt: TGTGCCAGTAGTATAGATACGGACAGGTTCTACGAGCAGTACTTC
j_call: TRBJ2-7
v_call: TRBV19
d_call: TRBD1
clone_size: few

cdr3_aa: CASSSTSLQYEQYF
cdr3_nt: TGTGCCAGCAGCTCGACTAGTTTACAATACGAGCAGTACTTC
j_call: TRBJ2-7
v_call: TRBV7-2
d_call: NA
clone_size: NA

cdr3_aa: CASSPDYEQFF
cdr3_nt: TGTGCCAGCAGCCCAGACTATGAGCAGTTCTTC
j_call: TRBJ2-1
v_call: TRBV7-9
d_call: NA
clone_size: NA

cdr3_aa: CASSFSRLGEQYF
cdr3_nt: TGTGCCAGCAGTTTCTCCAGGCTGGGCGAGCAGTACTTC
j_call: TRBJ2-7
v_call: TRBV27
d_call: NA
clone_size: NA

cdr3_aa: CASSLRETAIYGYTF
cdr3_nt: TGTGCCAGCAGTTTGAGAGAAACAGCAATCTATGGCTACACCTTC
j_call: TRBJ1-2
v_call: TRBV27
d_call: NA
clone_size: NA

cdr3_aa: CASSRRPGELFF
cdr3_nt: TGTGCCAGCAGCCGTCGACCCGGGGAGCTGTTTTTT
j_call: TRBJ2-2
v_call: TRBV7-9
d_call: NA
clone_size: NA

cdr3_aa: CASSLYTGRTEAFF
cdr3_nt: TGTGCCAGCAGTTTATACACAGGGAGAACTGAAGCTTTCTTT
j_call: TRBJ1-1
v_call: TRBV28
d_call: NA
clone_size: NA

cdr3_aa: CASAGQNQETQYF
cdr3_nt: TGTGCCAGCGCGGGACAAAACCAAGAGACCCAGTACTTC
j_call: TRBJ2-5
v_call: TRBV28
d_call: NA
clone_size: few

cdr3_aa: CGFGSGVAYEQYF
cdr3_nt: TGTGGGTTCGGTAGCGGGGTTGCCTACGAGCAGTACTTC
j_call: TRBJ2-7
v_call: TRBV27
d_call: TRBD2
clone_size: NA

cdr3_aa: CASSLGGPTGELFF
cdr3_nt: TGTGCCAGCAGCTTGGGGGGACCCACCGGGGAGCTGTTTTTT
j_call: TRBJ2-2
v_call: TRBV7-2
d_call: NA
clone_size: NA

cdr3_aa: CASSQDARGETYEQYF
cdr3_nt: TGTGCCAGCAGCCAAGATGCGCGGGGGGAAACCTACGAGCAGTACTTC
j_call: TRBJ2-7
v_call: TRBV4-2
d_call: TRBD2
clone_size: NA

cdr3_aa: CAWSLTERIYNEQFF
cdr3_nt: TGTGCCTGGAGCTTAACAGAACGGATATACAATGAGCAGTTCTTC
j_call: TRBJ2-1
v_call: TRBV30
d_call: NA
clone_size: NA

cdr3_aa: CASSLAQGTYEQYF
cdr3_nt: TGCGCCAGCAGCTTGGCTCAGGGTACCTACGAGCAGTACTTC
j_call: TRBJ2-7
v_call: TRBV5-1
d_call: NA
clone_size: NA

cdr3_aa: CAWTGGTGDEQYF
cdr3_nt: TGTGCCTGGACGGGAGGGACAGGGGACGAGCAGTACTTC
j_call: TRBJ2-7
v_call: TRBV30
d_call: TRBD1
clone_size: NA

cdr3_aa: CASSPGGSGNTIYF
cdr3_nt: TGTGCCAGCAGCCCGGGGGGGTCTGGAAACACCATATATTTT
j_call: TRBJ1-3
v_call: TRBV7-9
d_call: NA
clone_size: NA

cdr3_aa: CASSGEDYLGNEQFF
cdr3_nt: TGTGCCAGCAGTGGGGAAGATTACCTAGGCAATGAGCAGTTCTTC
j_call: TRBJ2-1
v_call: TRBV28
d_call: NA
clone_size: NA

cdr3_aa: CASSLGQPQHF
cdr3_nt: TGTGCCAGCAGCTTGGGTCAGCCCCAGCATTTT
j_call: TRBJ1-5
v_call: TRBV7-6
d_call: NA
clone_size: NA

cdr3_aa: CASSLASSYNEQFF
cdr3_nt: TGTGCCAGCAGCTTGGCGAGCTCCTACAATGAGCAGTTCTTC
j_call: TRBJ2-1
v_call: TRBV5-6
d_call: NA
clone_size: NA

cdr3_aa: CASSLDPRGTSSYEQYF
cdr3_nt: TGCGCCAGCAGCTTGGATCCACGGGGGACCAGCTCCTACGAGCAGTACTTC
j_call: TRBJ2-7
v_call: TRBV5-1
d_call: NA
clone_size: once

cdr3_aa: CASSPQGTDTQYF
cdr3_nt: TGTGCCAGCAGCCCTCAAGGCACAGATACGCAGTATTTT
j_call: TRBJ2-3
v_call: TRBV9
d_call: NA
clone_size: NA

cdr3_aa: CAISESLETQYF
cdr3_nt: TGTGCCATCAGTGAGTCGCTGGAGACCCAGTACTTC
j_call: TRBJ2-5
v_call: TRBV10-3
d_call: NA
clone_size: NA

cdr3_aa: CASRSGRMFF
cdr3_nt: TGTGCCAGCAGAAGCGGGAGGATGTTCTTC
j_call: TRBJ2-1
v_call: TRBV28
d_call: TRBD2
clone_size: NA

cdr3_aa: CASSPGTGNEKLFF
cdr3_nt: TGTGCCAGCTCACCGGGGACGGGAAATGAAAAACTGTTTTTT
j_call: TRBJ1-4
v_call: TRBV18
d_call: NA
clone_size: NA

cdr3_aa: CATSRDRGGEKLFF
cdr3_nt: TGTGCCACCAGCAGGGACAGGGGAGGCGAAAAACTGTTTTTT
j_call: TRBJ1-4
v_call: TRBV15
d_call: TRBD1
clone_size: few

cdr3_aa: CASSYRALASYEQYF
cdr3_nt: TGTGCCAGCAGTTATCGGGCACTAGCCTCCTACGAGCAGTACTTC
j_call: TRBJ2-7
v_call: TRBV28
d_call: NA
clone_size: once

cdr3_aa: CASSLSDASGTYEQYF
cdr3_nt: TGTGCCAGCAGTTTATCGGATGCTAGCGGCACCTACGAGCAGTACTTC
j_call: TRBJ2-7
v_call: TRBV27
d_call: TRBD2
clone_size: once

cdr3_aa: CASSSAGHYGYTF
cdr3_nt: TGTGCCAGCAGTTCCGCCGGGCACTATGGCTACACCTTC
j_call: TRBJ1-2
v_call: TRBV6-6
d_call: NA
clone_size: once

cdr3_aa: CASSLGRDTYEQYF
cdr3_nt: TGTGCCAGCAGCTTGGGGCGGGATACCTACGAGCAGTACTTC
j_call: TRBJ2-7
v_call: TRBV5-4
d_call: NA
clone_size: NA